The clone carrying this T cell receptor beta chain was seen just once. Its antigen is undetermined. This entry is derived from a study of T cell responses to AZD1222 COVID-19 vaccine. Sequencing was performed with immunoSEQ multiplex PCR; in TCRdb, only in-frame clones are kept and a portion is missing. Among roughly 100,000 clones listed, roughly nine tenths were seen once. V lost 1 base and J 5 bases, leaving 14 bases between the germline ends. Germline CDR1 reads SQVTM; CDR2 reads ANQGSEA. The CDR3 spans 14 residues. Study-wide findings and caveats: Epitopes outside B.1.351 and B.1.1.7 mutated regions reportedly drew nearly half of spike TCRs. Donors in the cohort were predominantly white British and more often female, and clonal diversity was possibly underestimated. Samples come after the peak T cell response, not at day 14. Rises in breadth and depth of Spike-specific TCRs came after two AZD1222 doses.

The chain combines TRBV29-1 with TRBJ1-1; D remains ambiguous. This specimen consisted of peripheral blood, obtained on day 0 of AZD1222 vaccination. This TCR was sampled from an adult in good health. DNA of the CDR3: TGCAGCGTTGAAGCCCGGGAGGGAAAGACTGAAGCTTTCTTT. Protein sequence: CSVEAREGKTEAFF.